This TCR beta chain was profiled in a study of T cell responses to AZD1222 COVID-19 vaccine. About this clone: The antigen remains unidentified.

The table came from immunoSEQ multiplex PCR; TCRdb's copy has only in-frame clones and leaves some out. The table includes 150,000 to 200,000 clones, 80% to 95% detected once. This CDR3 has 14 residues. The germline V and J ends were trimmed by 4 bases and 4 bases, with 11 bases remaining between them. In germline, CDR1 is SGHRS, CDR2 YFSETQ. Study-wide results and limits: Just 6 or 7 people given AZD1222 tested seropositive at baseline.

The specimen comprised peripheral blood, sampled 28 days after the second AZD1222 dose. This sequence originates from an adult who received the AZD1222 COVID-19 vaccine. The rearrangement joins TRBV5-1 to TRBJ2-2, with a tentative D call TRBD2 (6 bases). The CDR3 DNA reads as TGCGCCAGCAGCCTGCAGGGACTCACCGGGGAGCTGTTTTTT. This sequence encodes CASSLQGLTGELFF.